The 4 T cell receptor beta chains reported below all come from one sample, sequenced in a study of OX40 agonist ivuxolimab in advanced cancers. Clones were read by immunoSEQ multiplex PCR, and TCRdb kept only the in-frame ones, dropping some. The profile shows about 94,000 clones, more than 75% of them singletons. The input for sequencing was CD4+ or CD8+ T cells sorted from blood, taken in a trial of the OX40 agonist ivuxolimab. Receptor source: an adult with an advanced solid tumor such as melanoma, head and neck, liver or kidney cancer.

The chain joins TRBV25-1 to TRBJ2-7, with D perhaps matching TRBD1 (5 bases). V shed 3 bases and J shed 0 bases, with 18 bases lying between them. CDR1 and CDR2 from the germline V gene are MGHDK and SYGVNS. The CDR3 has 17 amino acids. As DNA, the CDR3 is TGTGCCAGCAGTGAGGGGAACAGGTTCCGGAGCTCCTACGAGCAGTACTTC. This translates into CASSEGNRFRSSYEQYF.

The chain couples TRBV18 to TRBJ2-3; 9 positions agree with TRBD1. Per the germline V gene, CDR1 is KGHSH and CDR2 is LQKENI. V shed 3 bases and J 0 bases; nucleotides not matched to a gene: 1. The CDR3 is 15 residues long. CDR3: CASSPGQGSTDTQYF. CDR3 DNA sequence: TGTGCCAGCTCACCCGGACAGGGGAGCACAGATACGCAGTATTTT.

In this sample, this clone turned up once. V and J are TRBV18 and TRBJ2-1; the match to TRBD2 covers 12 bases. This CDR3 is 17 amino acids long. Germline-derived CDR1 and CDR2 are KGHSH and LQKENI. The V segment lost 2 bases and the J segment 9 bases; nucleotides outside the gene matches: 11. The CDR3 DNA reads TGTGCCAGCTCACCAGAACTAGCGGGAGGTACGTCAGGTGAGCAGTTCTTC. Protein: CASSPELAGGTSGEQFF.

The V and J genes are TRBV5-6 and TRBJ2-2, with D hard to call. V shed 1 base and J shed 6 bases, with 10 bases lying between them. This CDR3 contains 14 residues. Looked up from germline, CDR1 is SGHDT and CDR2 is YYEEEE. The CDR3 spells CASSLLPGPGELFF. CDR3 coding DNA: TGTGCCAGCAGCTTGTTACCCGGTCCCGGGGAGCTGTTTTTT.